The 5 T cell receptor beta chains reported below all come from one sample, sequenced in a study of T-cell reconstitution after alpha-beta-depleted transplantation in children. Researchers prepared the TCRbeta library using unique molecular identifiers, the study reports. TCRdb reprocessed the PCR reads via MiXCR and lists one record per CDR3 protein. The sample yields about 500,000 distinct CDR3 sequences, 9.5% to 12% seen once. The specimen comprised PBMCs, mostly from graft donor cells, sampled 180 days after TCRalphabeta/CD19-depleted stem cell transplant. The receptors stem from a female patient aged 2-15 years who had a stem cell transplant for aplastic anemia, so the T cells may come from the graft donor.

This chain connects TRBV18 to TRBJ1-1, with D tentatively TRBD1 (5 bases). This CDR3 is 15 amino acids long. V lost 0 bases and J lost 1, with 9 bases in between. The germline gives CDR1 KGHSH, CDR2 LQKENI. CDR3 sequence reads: CASSPPYRKNTEAFF. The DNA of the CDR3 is TGTGCCAGCTCACCACCCTACAGGAAGAACACTGAAGCTTTCTTT.

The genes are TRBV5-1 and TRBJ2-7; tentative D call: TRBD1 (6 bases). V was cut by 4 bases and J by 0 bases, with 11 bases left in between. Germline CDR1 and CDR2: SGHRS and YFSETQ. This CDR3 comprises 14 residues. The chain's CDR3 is CASSRQVSSYEQYF. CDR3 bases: TGCGCCAGCAGCCGACAGGTCAGCTCCTACGAGCAGTACTTC.

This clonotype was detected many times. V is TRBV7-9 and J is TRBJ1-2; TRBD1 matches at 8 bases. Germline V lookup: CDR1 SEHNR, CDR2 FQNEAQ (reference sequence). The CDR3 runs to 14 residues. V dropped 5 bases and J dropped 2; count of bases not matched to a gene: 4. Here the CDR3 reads CASSKGQGNYGYTF. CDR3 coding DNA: TGTGCCAGCAGCAAAGGACAGGGCAACTATGGCTACACCTTC. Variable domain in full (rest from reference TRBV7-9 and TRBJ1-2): DTGVSQNPRHKITKRGQNVTFRCDPISEHNRLYWYRQTLGQGPEFLTYFQNEAQLEKSRLLSDRFSAERPKGSFSTLEIQRTEQGDSAMYLCASSKGQGNYGYTFGSGTRLTVV.

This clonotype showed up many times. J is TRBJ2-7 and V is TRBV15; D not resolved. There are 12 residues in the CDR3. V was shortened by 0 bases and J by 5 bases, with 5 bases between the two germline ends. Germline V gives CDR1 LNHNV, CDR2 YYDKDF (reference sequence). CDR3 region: CATSRDFHEQYV. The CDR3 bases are TGTGCCACCAGCAGAGATTTCCACGAGCAGTACGTC.

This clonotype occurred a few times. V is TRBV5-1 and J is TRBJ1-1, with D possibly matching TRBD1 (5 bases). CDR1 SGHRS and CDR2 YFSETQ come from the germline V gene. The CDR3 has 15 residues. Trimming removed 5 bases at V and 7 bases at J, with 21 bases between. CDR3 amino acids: CASSLGYRRVVEAFF. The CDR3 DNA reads TGCGCCAGCAGTCTTGGGTATCGCAGGGTGGTTGAAGCTTTCTTT.